This T cell receptor beta chain comes out of a study of T cell responses to AZD1222 COVID-19 vaccine. The protocol was immunoSEQ multiplex PCR, while the TCRdb copy is restricted to in-frame clones and leaves out a portion. The sample yields about 130,000 clones, approximately 92% seen once. The starting material was peripheral blood, obtained 28 days after the second AZD1222 dose. This receptor was obtained from an adult who received the AZD1222 COVID-19 vaccine.

The CDR3: CASSQDTPNTEAFF. CDR3 coding DNA: TGCGCCAGCAGCCAAGACACGCCGAACACTGAAGCTTTCTTT. The V and J genes are TRBV4-3 and TRBJ1-1; no reliable D call. Germline V gives CDR1 LGHNA, CDR2 YSLEER. The CDR3 is made up of 14 amino acids. Deletions cut 0 bases from V and 1 base from J, with 6 bases between.